Listed here are 12 T cell receptor beta chains from one sample, sequenced in a study of T cell responses to AZD1222 COVID-19 vaccine. Profiling relied on immunoSEQ multiplex PCR, and the TCRdb table lists in-frame clones only, not all of them. This sample has 120,000 to 150,000 clones, with approximately 90% found just once. Sequencing used peripheral blood, obtained 28 days after the second AZD1222 dose. These receptors were obtained from an adult who received the AZD1222 COVID-19 vaccine.

The chain recombines TRBV5-4 with TRBJ2-7; tentative D call: TRBD1 (5 bases). Germline assignment: CDR1 SGHNT and CDR2 YYREEE (reference sequence). Between the trimmed V and J ends, which lost 0 bases and 7 bases, there was a span of 11 bases. The CDR3 is 13 residues long. The DNA of the CDR3 is TGTGCCAGCAGCTTGGTCGGTACAGGTGAGCAGTACTTC. Its protein product is CASSLVGTGEQYF.

J is TRBJ1-1 and V is TRBV6-5; D is unclear. V was trimmed by 5 bases and J by 2 bases, leaving 15 bases between them. Germline CDR1 and CDR2: MNHEY and SVGAGI. The length of the CDR3 is 15 residues. The CDR3 DNA reads TGTGCCAGCAGTCCTCCAGACTGGGGAAACACTGAAGCTTTCTTT. Translated, it gives CASSPPDWGNTEAFF.

The J gene is TRBJ2-3, the V gene TRBV5-4; unclear D gene. The CDR3 has 12 amino acids. From germline, CDR1 is SGHNT and CDR2 YYREEE (reference sequence). V dropped 4 bases and J dropped 5 bases, with 8 bases sitting between them. CDR3 amino acids: CASSRKQDTQYF. The CDR3 nucleotides are TGTGCCAGCAGCCGGAAACAAGATACGCAGTATTTT.

This rearrangement joins TRBV6-5 to TRBJ2-5, with D perhaps given as TRBD1 or TRBD2 (5 bases each). Germline V gene lookup returns CDR1 MNHEY and CDR2 SVGAGI. Trimming took 8 bases from V and 5 from J, leaving 18 bases between them. The CDR3 totals 14 residues. The CDR3 sequence: CASPDGGRGETQYF. For the CDR3, the DNA is TGTGCCAGCCCGGATGGGGGTCGGGGCGAGACCCAGTACTTC.

This sequence joins TRBV9 and TRBJ1-5, with a weak D call TRBD1 (5 bases). CDR1 is SGDLS and CDR2 is YYNGEE in the germline V gene. The ends were cut back, 5 bases at V and 3 bases at J, with 15 bases in the middle. The CDR3 has 15 amino acids. As DNA, the CDR3 is TGTGCCAGCAGTGCCGGGACTAAGGACAATCAGCCCCAGCATTTT. Translating it yields CASSAGTKDNQPQHF.

The chain employs TRBV3-1 (or the pseudogene TRBV3-2) and TRBJ2-6; possible D gene TRBD1, 6 bases. Trimming removed 1 base from V and 2 bases from J, with 9 bases in between. Germline values: CDR1 LGHDT, CDR2 YNNKEL (reference sequence). This CDR3 contains 16 residues. The CDR3 DNA follows: TGTGCCAGCAGCCAAGGAACAGGGACTGGGGCCAACGTCCTGACTTTC. Its translation: CASSQGTGTGANVLTF.

This clone was observed a few times. J is TRBJ1-6 and V is TRBV2; TRBD1 might be the D (5 bases). The V end was cut by 7 bases, the J end by 5 bases, with 9 bases between. The CDR3 extends over 13 amino acids. Germline CDR1 is SNHLY and CDR2 is FYNNEI. CDR3 bases: TGTGCCAGCAATCTCAGGGATAATTCACCCCTCCACTTT. Protein product: CASNLRDNSPLHF.

J is TRBJ1-5 and V is TRBV6-1; TRBD1 agrees at 8 bases. The V gene's germline CDR1 is MNHNS and CDR2 SASEGT. The V segment lost 2 bases and the J segment 8 bases; nucleotides outside the gene matches: 8. The CDR3 loop spans 15 amino acids. DNA of the CDR3: TGTGCCAGCAGTGAATCAACAGGGGGGAGCGAGCCCCAGCATTTT. Amino acid sequence: CASSESTGGSEPQHF.

In its sample, this clone was seen once. This sequence joins TRBV19 and TRBJ1-6; D call uncertain. Germline V lookup: CDR1 LNHDA, CDR2 SQIVND (reference sequence). V was cut by 4 bases and J by 9 bases, with 7 bases left in between. This CDR3 is 12 amino acids long. The chain's CDR3 is CASSNDFSPLHF. As DNA, the CDR3 is TGTGCCAGTAGTAACGATTTTTCACCCCTCCACTTT.

In this sample, this clone turned up once. The chain combines TRBV27 with TRBJ2-2; TRBD1 matches 9 bases. Per the germline V gene, CDR1 is MNHEY and CDR2 is SMNVEV (reference sequence). V lost 5 bases, J lost 0 bases, and 10 bases stayed unmatched. This CDR3 has 18 amino acids. For the CDR3, the DNA is TGTGCCAGCAGTCCGGGACAGGGCATACGAACGAACACCGGGGAGCTGTTTTTT. Translated: CASSPGQGIRTNTGELFF.

The V and J genes are TRBV2 and TRBJ2-1; 8 nucleotides line up with TRBD2. V lost 7 bases to trimming and J lost 4 bases; unmatched junction nucleotides: 9. The germline CDR1 and CDR2 sequences are SNHLY and FYNNEI. The CDR3 sequence is 15 residues long. For the CDR3, the DNA is TGTGCCAGCAAAGAGCGGGAGAGAGGATACAATGAGCAGTTCTTC. It codes for CASKERERGYNEQFF. The variable domain in full, completed from reference TRBV2 and TRBJ2-1, reads EPEVTQTPSHQVTQMGQEVILRCVPISNHLYFYWYRQILGQKVEFLVSFYNNEISEKSEIFDDQFSVERPDGSNFTLKIRSTKLEDSAMYFCASKERERGYNEQFFGPGTRLTVL.

The chain joins TRBV4-2 to TRBJ2-1; no clear D gene. Trimming stripped 1 base from V and 0 bases from J, with 7 bases between. Looked up from germline, CDR1 is LGHNA and CDR2 is YNFKEQ. This CDR3 is 15 amino acids long. The CDR3 is CASSQVLSSYNEQFF. CDR3 DNA sequence: TGTGCCAGCAGCCAAGTCCTTAGCTCCTACAATGAGCAGTTCTTC.